The sequence of this TCR beta chain was determined in a study of blood T cells in healthy people across ages (dated by TCRdb to between 2014 and 2017). For the wider study: In model experiments, roughly one uniquely barcoded TCR beta cDNA molecule per two T cells was captured by template switching. The study measured age-related changes in TCR beta repertoire diversity using deep sequencing normalized with unique cDNA molecular identifiers. The donors were divided into four age groups: young (average approximately 15 years), middle-aged (approximately 41), aged (62) and long-lived (82). To avoid experimental bias, donors of different ages were spread randomly across the sequencing lanes. Using the same blood draw, the study looked at two additional independent replicas of 1 million unique cDNA reads for two donors, one aged 18 to 30 and the other aged 80 or older. Overall results and qualifications from the work: Estimates of total diversity based on one million sequenced T cells were regarded as lower bounds and as underestimates. Observed TCR beta diversity correlated strongly with the percentage of naive T cells measured by flow cytometry. Compared with the aged group, the long-lived group had more naive CD4+ T cells, fewer expanded clones and increased TCR diversity, a pattern suggesting age selection. Bulk unsorted PBMC profiling prevented conclusive comparison of naive and antigen-experienced compartments. Observed TCR beta diversity per million T cells fell roughly linearly with age, and a significant reduction was already apparent by age approximately 40. The CMV infection status of donors was not known, potentially confounding age-related changes in expanded clonotypes.

A word on this clonotype: Its antigen has not been determined. A clone one base away is much larger, so this may be a read error.

V drops 0 bases and J drops 2 bases, leaving 14 bases in between. Looking up the germline V gene yields CDR1 LGHNA and CDR2 YSLEER. The CDR3 holds 16 amino acids from the cysteine to the phenylalanine. Of all the DNA, just the CDR3 is kept, 48 bases in frame from base 1. The roughly 42 donors, aged 6 to 90 years, were systemically healthy Caucasian individuals from Russia. Approximately 11 milliliters of peripheral blood were drawn from each donor into EDTA-treated Vacutainer tubes. Ficoll-Paque density-gradient centrifugation was used to isolate PBMCs, with at least 7 million per sample. Trizol reagent was used to extract total RNA from the PBMCs, yielding at least 5 micrograms per sample. For every donor, an aliquot of PBMCs went through flow cytometry to measure the percentages of naive CD45RAhigh/CD27high T cells. The library relied on 5' RACE. Sequencing instrument: Illumina HiSeq 2500. The second PCR ran for about 7 to 11 cycles and used a J-beta primer mix along with a sample-barcoded 5' primer. A template-switch 5' adaptor carrying 12 random nucleotides introduced a unique molecular identifier onto each TCR beta cDNA molecule. Each sample yielded at least 3 million CDR3-containing paired-end reads. First-strand cDNA was synthesized from all RNA with the Mint cDNA synthesis kit, primed by a TRBC-specific oligonucleotide. Following uracil-DNA glycosylase treatment, all cDNA underwent a first 18-cycle PCR with the universal primers M1SS and BC2_uni_R. The original methods were these. For normalization, 1 million high-quality reads, each with a distinct molecular identifier, were randomly selected from each sample. Reads with shared molecular identifiers were discarded instead of being binned into consensus sequences. MiTCR, with a Q25 quality threshold and the strictest error-elimination algorithm, was used for CDR3 identification, clonotype clustering and error correction. A nonparametric unseen species model with Euler transformation was used to estimate lower-bound total TCR beta diversity. The raw public reads went through TCRdb reprocessing: fastp at Q25, MiXCR clone calling, in-frame beta chains kept. Each entry is one CDR3 protein sequence, shown with its most common DNA and genes. Clone size and V and J calls follow TCRdb, not the original study. This sample is represented by under 850,000 distinct CDR3 sequences; under 40% of them were singletons. Roughly 13% of the sample goes to the ten largest clones.

Specimen: blood. In this chain, TRBV4-3 is recombined with TRBJ2-7, and possibly TRBD1, on 6 matching bases. This TCR was recovered from a man aged 18 to 30 in good health. The sequenced DNA is TGCGCCAGCAGCCAAGATGGCGGCAGGGGTGCCTACGAGCAGTACTTC. Its translation reads: CASSQDGGRGAYEQYF.